This T cell receptor beta chain came from a study of CD8 T cells in ankylosing spondylitis. Study-level points and caveats: In the blood and synovial fluid of reactive arthritis, some motif variants had been previously reported. What appeared characteristic of ankylosing spondylitis blood was a TCR beta motif of fewer than ten highly homologous variants. Significantly higher representation of disease-linked clones was reported for matched ankylosing spondylitis synovial fluid. Relatively scarce in peripheral blood, disease-linked clones were CD8+.

Quantitative 5'-RACE was performed with molecular barcodes, and it yielded the TCR beta libraries. TCRdb recomputed calls from the 5' RACE reads with MiXCR, one row per CDR3 protein. The sample lists roughly 400,000 distinct CDR3 sequences; 20% to 25% were seen once. Trimming removed 7 bases from V and 0 bases from J; junction bases left unmatched: 3. CDR1 MDHEN and CDR2 SYDVKM come from the germline V gene. The CDR3 runs to 14 residues. Worth noting for this clonotype: The target antigen is unknown.

The chain carries TRBV28 and TRBJ2-7; 10 nucleotides agree with TRBD2. This clonotype was obtained from a male donor with ankylosing spondylitis. Sequenced: blood, either unsorted or a sorted T cell fraction (not recorded which). The CDR3 region is CASNRLAGSYEQYF. In nucleotides, the CDR3 is TGTGCCAGCAACAGACTAGCGGGCTCCTACGAGCAGTACTTC.